The clone carrying this TCR beta chain has only one observation. Other DNA sequences from this sample encode an identical CDR3 as well. These data are taken from a study of blood T cell repertoires in COVID-19. The CDR3 is 15 residues long. Trimming cost V 1 base and J 1 base; bases outside gene matches: 3. The germline gives CDR1 LGHNA, CDR2 YSLEER. Sequencing used immunoSEQ multiplex PCR; TCRdb keeps in-frame clones, though not all of them. The sample includes over 250,000 clones, approximately 90% seen only once; the top ten take more than 8.5%. What was sequenced was PBMCs or T cells enriched from blood (not recorded which). This TCR was recovered from a woman aged 18-30 years who had recovered from COVID-19. The chain carries TRBV4-3 and TRBJ2-5; 7 positions agree with TRBD1. The CDR3 nucleotides are TGCGCCAGCAGCCAAGCGACAGGGTTCCAAGAGACCCAGTACTTC. Residues: CASSQATGFQETQYF.